The source of this T cell receptor beta chain is a study of cytomegalovirus exposure and HLA in healthy donors. This CDR3 contains 11 residues. V dropped 1 base and J dropped 7 bases, with 4 bases sitting between them. Germline CDR1 MGHRA, CDR2 YSYEKL. TCRdb keeps only in-frame clones here, not all; method: immunoSEQ multiplex PCR. The sample shows about 360,000 clones, around 86% of them seen only once. This TCR came from a young woman in good health and CMV-seronegative. The chain is built from TRBV4-1 and TRBJ2-5; D is ambiguous. Input material: PBMCs. The CDR3 region is CASSQGGTQYF. In nucleotides, the CDR3 is TGCGCCAGCAGCCAAGGAGGGACCCAGTACTTC.